Shown below are 17 T cell receptor beta chains from a single sample sequenced in a study of CD8 T cells in Susac syndrome. Reverse transcription of about 0.5 to 1 ug RNA was carried out with random hexamers. MiXCR was run by TCRdb on the immunoSEQ multiplex PCR reads, yielding one entry per CDR3 protein. The table lists approximately 46,000 distinct CDR3 sequences, about 91% of them singletons. The specimen was CD8+ T cells from PBMCs. The receptor source for this set is a human donor in good health.

The chain employs TRBV6-2 or TRBV6-3 and TRBJ2-7, with a weak D call TRBD1 (5 bases). The V end lost 7 bases, the J end lost 3 bases, and 19 bases lay between the germline ends. Per the germline V gene, CDR1 is MNHEY and CDR2 is SVGEGT. The CDR3 totals 15 residues. This CDR3 reads CASTWNRRKGYEQYF. As DNA, the CDR3 is TGTGCCAGCACGTGGAACAGGCGGAAGGGCTACGAGCAGTACTTC.

V is TRBV27 and J is TRBJ2-1; D possibly corresponds to TRBD2 (6 bases). This CDR3 region has 17 residues. CDR1 and CDR2 from the germline V gene are MNHEY and SMNVEV (reference sequence). V gave up 4 bases and J gave up 7 bases, with 23 bases separating them. The CDR3 DNA sequence: TGTGCCAGCAGTTCCCCCTTGGGGGGAGTCTCTATAAATGAGCAGTTCTTC. Protein sequence: CASSSPLGGVSINEQFF.

CDR3 sequence (DNA): TGTGCCAGCAGCCAAGTATCTGGGGGGAACCTTGGCTACACCTTC. Amino acids: CASSQVSGGNLGYTF. J is TRBJ1-2 and V is TRBV14; D might be TRBD1 (5 bases). The V gene's germline CDR1 is SGHDN and CDR2 FVKESK. This CDR3 spans 15 amino acids. The V end lost 1 base, the J end lost 7 bases, and 16 bases lay between the germline ends.

The count of this clonotype is one. The chain links TRBV19 to TRBJ1-5; D is unclear. Germline V CDR1 and CDR2: LNHDA, SQIVND (reference sequence). The CDR3 covers 15 residues. V dropped 2 bases and J dropped 3 bases, with 11 bases sitting between them. The CDR3 bases are TGTGCCAGTAGTATACCACACAGTAACAATCAGCCCCAGCATTTT. Encoded protein: CASSIPHSNNQPQHF.

The rearrangement uses TRBV6-4 and TRBJ2-1, with TRBD1 as a possible D gene (5 bases). CDR3 length: 15 residues. Trimming took off 2 bases at V and 1 base at J, with 9 bases between the two ends. Germline V gene lookup returns CDR1 MRHNA and CDR2 SNTAGT. The CDR3 coding sequence is TGTGCCAGCAGTGACGAACAGGTATCCTACAATGAGCAGTTCTTC. This sequence encodes CASSDEQVSYNEQFF.

This chain joins TRBV9 and TRBJ2-7; D is unclear. The germline V and J ends were trimmed by 0 bases and 4 bases, with 14 bases remaining between them. The CDR3 sequence is 15 residues long. Germline assignment: CDR1 SGDLS and CDR2 YYNGEE. The CDR3 sequence is CASSVAYSFGYEQYF. The CDR3 DNA sequence: TGTGCCAGCAGCGTAGCTTATAGTTTTGGGTACGAGCAGTACTTC.

The rearrangement uses TRBV6-5 and TRBJ1-1, with a tentative D call TRBD1 (5 bases). Germline-derived CDR1 and CDR2 are MNHEY and SVGAGI. V lost 2 bases and J 0 bases, leaving 13 bases between the germline ends. The CDR3 runs to 16 residues. This CDR3 is CASSYPPDRLNTEAFF. In DNA form, the CDR3 reads TGTGCCAGCAGTTACCCTCCCGACAGATTGAACACTGAAGCTTTCTTT.

The chain combines TRBV29-1 with TRBJ2-3; D is uncertain. The CDR3 has 15 amino acids. Germline CDR1 is SQVTM and CDR2 is ANQGSEA. The V gene lost 3 bases and the J gene lost 1 base, with 14 bases spanning the gap. CDR3 sequence (DNA): TGCAGCGTTGATTGGGCTACTGAGGGCACAGATACGCAGTATTTT. This sequence encodes CSVDWATEGTDTQYF.

This clonotype showed up just once. This chain connects TRBV4-1 to TRBJ2-1; D is ambiguous. The CDR3 runs to 16 residues. The germline CDR1 and CDR2 sequences are MGHRA and YSYEKL. The germline V and J ends were trimmed by 4 bases and 1 base, with 14 bases remaining between them. The DNA for the CDR3 is TGCGCCAGCAGCCCCCCGCTAACGGCTTCCTACAATGAGCAGTTCTTC. This codes for CASSPPLTASYNEQFF.

The genes are TRBV3-1 and TRBJ2-1; D unclear. The CDR3 sequence is 15 residues long. The germline V gene has CDR1 LGHDT and CDR2 YNNKEL (reference sequence). With 0 bases removed from V and 5 bases from J, the gap between germline ends came to 11 bases. Written as DNA, the CDR3 is TGTGCCAGCAGCCAAGAAACCCGAGGCAACAATGAGCAGTTCTTC. Translated, it gives CASSQETRGNNEQFF.

The chain uses TRBV20-1 and TRBJ2-7; 9 positions agree with TRBD2. CDR1 is DFQATT and CDR2 is SNEGSKA in the germline V gene (reference sequence). With V trimmed by 7 bases and J by 6 bases, 10 bases remained unmatched. The CDR3 totals 13 residues. DNA for the CDR3: TGCAGTGGTCGGGTTAGCGGGAGAGGCGAGCAGTACTTC. Encoded protein: CSGRVSGRGEQYF.

This clonotype was seen only once. V gene TRBV6-1 combines with J gene TRBJ2-1; D gene unclear. V was cut by 5 bases and J by 6 bases, with 20 bases left in between. This CDR3 region has 16 residues. Germline lookup yields CDR1 MNHNS and CDR2 SASEGT. The CDR3 DNA reads TGTGCCAGCAGTCCTCCTGGGCGCACCACTTTCAATGAGCAGTTCTTC. Translating it yields CASSPPGRTTFNEQFF.

The chain employs TRBV19 and TRBJ1-1, with D unresolved. The length of the CDR3 is 14 residues. CDR1 LNHDA and CDR2 SQIVND come from the germline V gene (reference sequence). The ends were cut back, 3 bases at V and 4 bases at J, with 12 bases in the middle. CDR3 amino acids: CASSIRGRSTEAFF. The CDR3 bases are TGTGCCAGTAGTATCCGAGGGAGAAGCACTGAAGCTTTCTTT.

This chain uses TRBV10-3 with TRBJ1-1; 9 bases are a match to TRBD1. The CDR3 loop spans 15 amino acids. With 0 bases clipped from V and 4 bases from J, the junction kept 3 bases outside the gene matches. Germline V gene data show CDR1 as ENHRY and CDR2 as SYGVKD. The CDR3 DNA follows: TGTGCCATCAGTGAGTCGCAACAGGGGGCCACTGAAGCTTTCTTT. This sequence encodes CAISESQQGATEAFF.

The chain carries TRBV7-9 and TRBJ2-4; D gene uncertain. Germline values: CDR1 SEHNR, CDR2 FQNEAQ (reference sequence). The CDR3 is made up of 15 amino acids. Trimming took off 0 bases at V and 4 bases at J, with 10 bases between the two ends. CDR3: CASSLAEGEKNIQYF. DNA for the CDR3: TGTGCCAGCAGCTTAGCTGAAGGCGAAAAAAACATTCAGTACTTC.

This chain connects TRBV10-3 to TRBJ2-1; D remains ambiguous. The V gene lost 3 bases and the J gene lost 3 bases, with 3 bases spanning the gap. In germline, CDR1 is ENHRY, CDR2 SYGVKD. The CDR3 contains 12 residues. The CDR3 loop is CAISEIYNEQFF. The CDR3 DNA reads TGTGCCATCAGTGAAATCTACAATGAGCAGTTCTTC.

The J gene is TRBJ1-2, the V gene TRBV30, with 7 nucleotides matching TRBD1. Unmatched junction bases numbered 14, after V lost 7 bases and J lost 6 bases. The CDR3 length is 14 residues. Germline-derived CDR1 and CDR2 are GTSNPN and SVGIG (reference sequence). For the CDR3, the DNA is TGTGCCTTCCTCCGGGACAGTCCAAAGGATGGCTACACCTTC. This translates into CAFLRDSPKDGYTF.